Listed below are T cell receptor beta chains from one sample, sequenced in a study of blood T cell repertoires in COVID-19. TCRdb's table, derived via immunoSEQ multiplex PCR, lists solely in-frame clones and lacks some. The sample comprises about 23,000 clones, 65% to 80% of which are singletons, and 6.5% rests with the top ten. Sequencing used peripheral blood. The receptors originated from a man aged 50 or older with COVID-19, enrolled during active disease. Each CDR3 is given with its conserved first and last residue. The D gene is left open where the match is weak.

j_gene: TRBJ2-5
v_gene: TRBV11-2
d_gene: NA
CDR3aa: CASSPGGQETQYF

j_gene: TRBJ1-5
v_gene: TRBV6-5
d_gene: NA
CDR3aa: CASQEAPGGHQPQHF

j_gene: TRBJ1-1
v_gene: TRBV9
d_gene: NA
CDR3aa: CASSPTPHSNTEAFF

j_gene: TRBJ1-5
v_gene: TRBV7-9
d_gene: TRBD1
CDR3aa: CASSSVGQGYSNQPQHF

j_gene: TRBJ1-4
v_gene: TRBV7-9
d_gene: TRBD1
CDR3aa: CASSMGQGNEKLFF

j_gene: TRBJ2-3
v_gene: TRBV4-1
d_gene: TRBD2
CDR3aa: CASSQRGLAGTDTQYF

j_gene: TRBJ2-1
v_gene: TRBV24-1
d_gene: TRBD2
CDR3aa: CATSDSGLAGGGNEQFF

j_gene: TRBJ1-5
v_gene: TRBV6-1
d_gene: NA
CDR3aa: CASSEGRRTNQPQHF

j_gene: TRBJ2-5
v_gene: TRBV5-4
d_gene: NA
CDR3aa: CASSLAGGVSETQYF

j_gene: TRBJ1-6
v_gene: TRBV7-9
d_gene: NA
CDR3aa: CASSLEGRSDSPLHF

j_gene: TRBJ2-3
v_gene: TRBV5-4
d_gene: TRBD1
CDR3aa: CASSGQGRSDTQYF

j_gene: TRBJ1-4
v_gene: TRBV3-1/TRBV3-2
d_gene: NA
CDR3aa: CASSQRRGEKLFF

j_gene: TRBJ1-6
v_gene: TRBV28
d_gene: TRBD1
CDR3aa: CASKGASSYNSPLHF

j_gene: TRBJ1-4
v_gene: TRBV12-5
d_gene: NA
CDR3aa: CASGLLRRGFEKLFF

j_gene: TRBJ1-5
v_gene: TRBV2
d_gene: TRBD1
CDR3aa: CASRGQMDQPQHF

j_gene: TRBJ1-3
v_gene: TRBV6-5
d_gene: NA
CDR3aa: CASSYSSSGNTIYF

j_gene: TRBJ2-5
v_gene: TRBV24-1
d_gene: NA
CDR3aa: CATSDFTSMAPQYF

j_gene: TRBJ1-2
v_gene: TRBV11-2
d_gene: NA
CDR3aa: CASSLEGDGYTF

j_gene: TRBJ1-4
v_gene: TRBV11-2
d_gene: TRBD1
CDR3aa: CASSHGTGAGEKLFF

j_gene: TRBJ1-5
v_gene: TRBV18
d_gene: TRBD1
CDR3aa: CASSQGANQPQHF

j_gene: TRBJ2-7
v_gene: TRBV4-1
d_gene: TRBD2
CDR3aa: CASSQEASGRGKQYF

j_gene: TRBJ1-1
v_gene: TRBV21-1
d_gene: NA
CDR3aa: CASSKRRGQMDTEAFF

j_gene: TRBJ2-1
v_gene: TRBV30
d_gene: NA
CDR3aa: CAWSVYYGDEQFF

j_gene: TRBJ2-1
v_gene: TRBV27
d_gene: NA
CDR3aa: CASSLTYVQGFSSYNEQFF

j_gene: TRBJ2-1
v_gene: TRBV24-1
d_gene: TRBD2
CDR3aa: CATSDWTSGNEQFF

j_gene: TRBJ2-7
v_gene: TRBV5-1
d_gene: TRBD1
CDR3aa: CASSPTGGSYEQYF

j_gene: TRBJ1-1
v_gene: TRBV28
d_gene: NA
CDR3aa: CASSLQGKAFF

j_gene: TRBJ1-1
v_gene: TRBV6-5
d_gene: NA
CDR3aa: CASSRDLNTEAFF

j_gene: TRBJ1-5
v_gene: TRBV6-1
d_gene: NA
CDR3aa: CASSEYAGRGNQPQHF

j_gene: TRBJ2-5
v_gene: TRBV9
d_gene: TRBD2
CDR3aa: CASSTSSGGSQETQYF

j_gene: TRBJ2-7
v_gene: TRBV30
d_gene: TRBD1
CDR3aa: CAWRDSSYEQYF

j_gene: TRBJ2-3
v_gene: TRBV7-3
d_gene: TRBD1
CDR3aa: CASSSSGGVGTDTQYF

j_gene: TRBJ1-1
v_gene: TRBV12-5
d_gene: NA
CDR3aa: CASGADGTQDFF

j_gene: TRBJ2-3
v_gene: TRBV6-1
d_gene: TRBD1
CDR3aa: CASSDRGDTQYF

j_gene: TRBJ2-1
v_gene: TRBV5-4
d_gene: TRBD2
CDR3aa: CASSLGEGSYNEQFF

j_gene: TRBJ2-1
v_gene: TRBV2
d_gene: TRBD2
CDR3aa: CASSKSEAGGNRNEQFF

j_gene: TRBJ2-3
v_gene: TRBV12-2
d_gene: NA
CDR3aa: CASRPIGLRQYF

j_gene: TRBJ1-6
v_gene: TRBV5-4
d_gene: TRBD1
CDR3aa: CASSLQGARNSPLHF

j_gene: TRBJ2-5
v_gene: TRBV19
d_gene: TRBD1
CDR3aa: CASRNKQGAYGTQYF

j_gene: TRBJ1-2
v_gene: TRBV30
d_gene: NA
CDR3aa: CAWTVSAYGYTF

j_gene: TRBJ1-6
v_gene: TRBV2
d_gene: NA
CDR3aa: CASMEESLDNSPLHF

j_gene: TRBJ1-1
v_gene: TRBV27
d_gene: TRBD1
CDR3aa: CASSLGQGRGNTEAFF

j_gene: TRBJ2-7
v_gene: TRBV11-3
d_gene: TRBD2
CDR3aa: CASSLAAGGTGEQYF

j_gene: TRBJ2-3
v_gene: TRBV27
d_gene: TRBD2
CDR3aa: CASRASGADTQYF

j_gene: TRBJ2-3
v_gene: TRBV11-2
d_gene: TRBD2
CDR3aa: CASSLVLAGVTDTQYF